Listed below are T cell receptor beta chains from one sample, sequenced in a study of vaccination and CD4 T cells after COVID-19. TCRdb ran MiXCR on the PCR reads and lists one entry per CDR3 protein. The sample has some 11,000 distinct CDR3 sequences, 45% to 50% seen once; the top ten hold about 14%. Their antigens are not known. Sequencing input: CD4+ T cells from blood, cultured in vitro. These receptors all come from a human donor who had recovered from COVID-19. The CDR3 runs from the conserved cysteine through the conserved F or W. D genes are given only for firm matches. Size values are once, few and many counts, or a class for expanded clones, and some rows have none.

clone size	D gene	J gene	V gene	CDR3 DNA	CDR3 protein
-	TRBD2	TRBJ2-7	TRBV6-1	TGTGCCAGCAGACCAAGGGGCGGGACTAGCGGAGTGTACGAGCAGTACTTC	CASRPRGGTSGVYEQYF
few	-	TRBJ1-5	TRBV28	TGTGCCAGCAGTTTATGGGCTCCTAGCAATCAGCCCCAGCATTTT	CASSLWAPSNQPQHF
few	-	TRBJ1-2	TRBV6-1	TGTGCCAGCAGTCTCAGGGGTTGGGGCTACACCTTC	CASSLRGWGYTF
-	-	TRBJ1-2	TRBV2	TGTGCCAGCAGTGAAGCTAGGTCAACTGGTGGCTACACCTTC	CASSEARSTGGYTF
few	-	TRBJ2-3	TRBV19	TGTGCCAGTAGGCAACTAGGAGGGGGGTCCACAGATACGCAGTATTTT	CASRQLGGGSTDTQYF
few	TRBD2	TRBJ2-5	TRBV27	TGTGCCAGTTCAACCAGACTAGCTTCGGAGACCCAGTACTTC	CASSTRLASETQYF
-	TRBD1	TRBJ1-3	TRBV7-2	TGTGCCAGCAGCTTAGGGGGACAGGGGATCGAGGGAAACACCATATATTTT	CASSLGGQGIEGNTIYF
-	-	TRBJ1-5	TRBV7-8	TGTGCCAGCAGCCCTCGGACGGCTTATAGCAATCAGCCCCAGCATTTT	CASSPRTAYSNQPQHF
-	TRBD2	TRBJ2-1	TRBV12-3/TRBV12-4	TGTGCCAGCAGTTTTGTCCTGACTAGCGGGATGGCCCGGTCTCCTGAGCAGTTCTTC	CASSFVLTSGMARSPEQFF
-	-	TRBJ1-2	TRBV19	TGTGCCAGTAGTCGGACAGCCGTCTATGGCTACACCTTC	CASSRTAVYGYTF
-	-	TRBJ2-7	TRBV30	TGTGCCTGGGCGGCGGCAGCCTACGAGCAGTACTTC	CAWAAAAYEQYF
-	-	TRBJ2-3	TRBV5-1	TGCGCCAGCAGCTTTAACGCAGTCACAGATACGCAGTATTTT	CASSFNAVTDTQYF
few	-	TRBJ2-7	TRBV20-1	TGCAGTGCTCAACAGGGGGGTGTAAGGGACTACCGGTACTCCTACGAGCAGTACTTC	CSAQQGGVRDYRYSYEQYF
-	TRBD2	TRBJ2-7	TRBV2	TGTGCCAGCAGTGTCAGCGGGACGAGCTCCGAGCAGTACTTC	CASSVSGTSSEQYF
few	-	TRBJ1-1	TRBV6-2/TRBV6-3	TGTGCCAGCAGCCAGAGGAACACTGAAGCTTTCTTT	CASSQRNTEAFF
few	TRBD2	TRBJ2-2	TRBV20-1	TGCAGTGCTAGAGCGGGGGGGAGGGGATGGACCGGGGAGCTGTTTTTT	CSARAGGRGWTGELFF
-	-	TRBJ2-5	TRBV20-1	TGCAGTGTAGGACATGGCGAGACCCAGTACTTC	CSVGHGETQYF
-	TRBD1	TRBJ1-1	TRBV6-2/TRBV6-3	TGTGCCAGCAGTTACTTACAACAGGGGGCGGGAACTGAAGCTTTCTTT	CASSYLQQGAGTEAFF
-	TRBD1	TRBJ2-1	TRBV7-9	TGTGCCAGCAGCTTATCCGGGACAGGGTCGAATGAGCAGTTCTTC	CASSLSGTGSNEQFF
-	TRBD2	TRBJ2-7	TRBV29-1	TGCAGCGTTCGGAGCGGGGGGGCCTACGAGCAGTACTTC	CSVRSGGAYEQYF
few	-	TRBJ2-7	TRBV10-1	TGCGCCAGCACCTCCTTCCGACTGGAGAGCTCCTACGAGCAGTACTTC	CASTSFRLESSYEQYF
-	TRBD1	TRBJ1-3	TRBV10-3	TGTGCCATCAGTGCCACTACAGGGGAGACTGGAAACACCATATATTTT	CAISATTGETGNTIYF
few	-	TRBJ1-4	TRBV21-1	TGTGCCAGCATCGCCAGAAAGGGACAGGGGGCTGCTAATGAAAAACTGTTTTTT	CASIARKGQGAANEKLFF
-	TRBD2	TRBJ2-7	TRBV30	TGTGCCTGGAGTGCTAGGACTAGCTGGACCTACGAGCAGTACTTC	CAWSARTSWTYEQYF
few	-	TRBJ1-2	TRBV6-1	TGTGCCAGCAGTCCGTCGGGTTTCAATGGCTACACCTTC	CASSPSGFNGYTF
-	-	TRBJ1-5	TRBV7-9	TGCGCCAGCAGCCCGGGCCTTTCCGGTCAGCCCCAGCATTTT	CASSPGLSGQPQHF
-	-	TRBJ1-4	TRBV15	TGTGCCACCAGCAGAGATTTATCGGGGAGCGGGGTTGAAAAACTGTTTTTT	CATSRDLSGSGVEKLFF
few	-	TRBJ1-1	TRBV7-6	TGTGCCAGCAGCTTAGAGGAGCAGGGGAATGAAGCTTTCTTT	CASSLEEQGNEAFF
-	-	TRBJ2-1	TRBV18	TGTGCCAGCTCACCGGACAGAAGAAGCAATGAGCAGTTCTTC	CASSPDRRSNEQFF
large	-	TRBJ1-2	TRBV30	TGTGCCTGGGGACTAGGGAACTATGGCTACACCTTC	CAWGLGNYGYTF
-	-	TRBJ1-2	TRBV6-1	TGTGCCAGCAGCCGCGGGTTCAACTATGGCTACACCTTC	CASSRGFNYGYTF
-	-	TRBJ1-2	TRBV20-1	TGCAGTGCTAGATACAGGGCCGGAGATGGCTACACCTTC	CSARYRAGDGYTF
-	TRBD1	TRBJ1-5	TRBV20-1	TGCAGTGTGGGACAGGGGGCATTCGGCAATCAGCCCCAGCATTTT	CSVGQGAFGNQPQHF
-	TRBD2	TRBJ2-7	TRBV10-3	TGTGCCATCAGTGATTCCGGGGGGGATTACGAGCAGTACTTC	CAISDSGGDYEQYF
-	TRBD2	TRBJ2-3	TRBV7-3	TGTGCCAGCAGCTTCCGAATTAGCGGGGGCCCCAGCACAGATACGCAGTATTTT	CASSFRISGGPSTDTQYF
-	TRBD1	TRBJ1-5	TRBV2	TGTGCCAGCAGTCTAGGACAGGCCTGGAGCAATCAGCCCCAGCATTTT	CASSLGQAWSNQPQHF
-	-	TRBJ1-1	TRBV2	TGTGCCAGCAGGGACCGGAGACGGCTACGGGACACTGAAGCTTTCTTT	CASRDRRRLRDTEAFF
few	-	TRBJ2-2	TRBV7-2	TGTGCCAGCAGCCCTATTAGAGTCACCGGGGAGCTGTTTTTT	CASSPIRVTGELFF
-	TRBD2	TRBJ2-1	TRBV7-2	TGTGCCAGCCGGGGAGGGCGGGAGAATGGTGAGCAGTTCTTC	CASRGGRENGEQFF
-	TRBD2	TRBJ2-1	TRBV24-1	TGTGCCACCAGTGATTCAACTAGCGGGAGGTTTTGGTCCTACAATGAGCAGTTCTTC	CATSDSTSGRFWSYNEQFF
-	TRBD1	TRBJ1-5	TRBV4-2	TGTGCCAGCAGCCAAACCGGACAGGGTGGTCAGCCCCAGCATTTT	CASSQTGQGGQPQHF
once	TRBD1	TRBJ2-7	TRBV20-1	TGCAGTGCTAGAGTTGCACAGGGGGGCGAGCAGTACTTC	CSARVAQGGEQYF
-	TRBD1	TRBJ2-1	TRBV30	TGTGCCTGGAACAGGGGGGCATCGGGCAATGAGCAGTTCTTC	CAWNRGASGNEQFF
few	-	TRBJ1-1	TRBV20-1	TGCAGTGCTAGAGATCAGGTAAAGCCAATGAACACTGAAGCTTTCTTT	CSARDQVKPMNTEAFF
-	-	TRBJ2-7	TRBV6-1	TGTGCCAGCAGCCGTATTTGGGGGACATACGAGCAGTACTTC	CASSRIWGTYEQYF
few	TRBD1	TRBJ2-7	TRBV20-1	TGCAGTGCTCCGGACAGGGGGCTGAAAGAGCAGTACTTC	CSAPDRGLKEQYF
few	TRBD1	TRBJ2-7	TRBV7-9	TGTGCCAGCAGCACCGGACAGGTGCCGACCTACGAGCAGTACTTC	CASSTGQVPTYEQYF
once	TRBD1	TRBJ2-1	TRBV12-3/TRBV12-4	TGTGCCAGCAGTTTTCAAGGGGGCGGTGAGCAGTTCTTC	CASSFQGGGEQFF